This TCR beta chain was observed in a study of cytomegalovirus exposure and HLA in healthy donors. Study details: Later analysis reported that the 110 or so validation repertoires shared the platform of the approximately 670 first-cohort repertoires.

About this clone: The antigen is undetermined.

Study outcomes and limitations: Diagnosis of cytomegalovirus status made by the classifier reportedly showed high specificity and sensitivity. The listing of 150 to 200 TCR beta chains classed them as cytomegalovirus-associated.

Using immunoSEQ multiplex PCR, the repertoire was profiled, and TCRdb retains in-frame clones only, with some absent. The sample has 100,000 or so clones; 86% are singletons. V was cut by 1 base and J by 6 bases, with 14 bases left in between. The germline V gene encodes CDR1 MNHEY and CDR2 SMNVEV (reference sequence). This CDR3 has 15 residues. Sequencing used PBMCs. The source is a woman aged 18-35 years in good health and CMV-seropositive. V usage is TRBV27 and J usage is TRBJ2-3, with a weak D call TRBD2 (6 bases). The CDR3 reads CASSLWDSYYDTQYF. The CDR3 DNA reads TGTGCCAGCAGTTTATGGGACTCCTACTATGATACGCAGTATTTT.